Listed below are T cell receptor beta chains from one sample, sequenced in a study of breast tumors, draining lymph nodes, adjacent tissues. From the multiplex PCR reads, TCRdb called clonotypes with MiXCR, one entry per CDR3 protein. This table holds over 200,000 distinct CDR3 sequences, less than 40% found once. Sequenced: axillary lymph node tissue. These receptors were collected from a female donor with breast cancer. Some clones in this sample may be carry-over from other donors' samples. CDR3s leave out the opening cysteine and the closing phenylalanine or tryptophan. Clone size is given for some rows only: seen once, a few or many times, or a class if the clone is expanded.

V gene: TRBV9
clone size: many
CDR3 protein: ASSVESSGNTIY

V gene: TRBV7-6
clone size: many
CDR3 protein: ASSLTPGQNEKLF

V gene: TRBV14
clone size: .
CDR3 protein: ASSPPGTFNTEAF

V gene: TRBV7-3
clone size: .
CDR3 protein: ASSLLRGGMEAQH

V gene: TRBV7-3
clone size: many
CDR3 protein: ASSYLAGGPYEQY

V gene: TRBV20-1
clone size: many
CDR3 protein: SARGTGNYGYT

V gene: TRBV7-2
clone size: .
CDR3 protein: ASSLDGSGSSYVQY

V gene: TRBV6-5
clone size: many
CDR3 protein: ASSYRGTTYEQY

V gene: TRBV4-1
clone size: many
CDR3 protein: ASIGGGNEQF

V gene: TRBV2
clone size: once
CDR3 protein: ASSVTRYNGKLF

V gene: TRBV9
clone size: .
CDR3 protein: ASFPGRAGDTQY

V gene: TRBV6-5
clone size: .
CDR3 protein: ASSHGRLAGGFEQF

V gene: TRBV9
clone size: many
CDR3 protein: ASSPKDYPDTQY

V gene: TRBV5-6
clone size: .
CDR3 protein: ASSLRIASTDTQY

V gene: TRBV20-1
clone size: .
CDR3 protein: SARGTSGRAYTQY

V gene: TRBV9
clone size: few
CDR3 protein: ASSVGGGEQF

V gene: TRBV12-5
clone size: few
CDR3 protein: ASGFGLGGYTDTQY

V gene: TRBV5-1
clone size: .
CDR3 protein: ASSPNPRSTNEKLF

V gene: TRBV19
clone size: .
CDR3 protein: ASSVQGNEKLF

V gene: TRBV6-5
clone size: .
CDR3 protein: ASSHAGGTGELF

V gene: TRBV7-3
clone size: .
CDR3 protein: ASSLEGGRYTDTQY

V gene: TRBV29-1
clone size: many
CDR3 protein: SVERDRGYEQY

V gene: TRBV12-3/TRBV12-4
clone size: .
CDR3 protein: AGTLGGQGYEQY

V gene: TRBV27
clone size: many
CDR3 protein: ASSFRVTNEKLF

V gene: TRBV20-1
clone size: .
CDR3 protein: GARDQMGSYRH

V gene: TRBV28
clone size: many
CDR3 protein: ATRRQGNNQPQH

V gene: TRBV2
clone size: many
CDR3 protein: ASTATREGGYT

V gene: TRBV9
clone size: once
CDR3 protein: ASNPQGSGSYEQF

V gene: TRBV4-1
clone size: many
CDR3 protein: ASSHSGTGYEKLF

V gene: TRBV28
clone size: many
CDR3 protein: ASRPGLAGPTGELF

V gene: TRBV11-2
clone size: .
CDR3 protein: ASSLGQGIYETQY

V gene: TRBV20-1
clone size: many
CDR3 protein: SARERSSYNSPLH

V gene: TRBV20-1
clone size: many
CDR3 protein: SAWTSGFFYEQY

V gene: TRBV7-6
clone size: many
CDR3 protein: ASSLGGGRGGGEHR

V gene: TRBV19
clone size: many
CDR3 protein: ATELYTGELF

V gene: TRBV20-1
clone size: many
CDR3 protein: SAVGTVYGYT

V gene: TRBV20-1
clone size: many
CDR3 protein: SARGLAGAREQF

V gene: TRBV11-2
clone size: many
CDR3 protein: ASSLAGPNQPQH

V gene: TRBV5-8
clone size: many
CDR3 protein: ASSRGQAANEQF

V gene: TRBV18
clone size: many
CDR3 protein: ASSPRGEVTDTQY

V gene: TRBV9
clone size: many
CDR3 protein: ASSRGGDPEF

V gene: TRBV20-1
clone size: many
CDR3 protein: SARGNSENTGELF